This TCR beta chain derives from a study of radiation and T cells in renal cell carcinoma. General observations from the study: In blood, top tumor clones expanded by 2 weeks, shrinking by 4.

The data were produced by immunoSEQ multiplex PCR, yet TCRdb's version contains in-frame clones alone and is incomplete. The data contain approximately 80,000 clones, nearly 90% of them singletons. The V end lost 3 bases, the J end lost 8 bases, and 16 bases lay between the germline ends. The germline gives CDR1 MNHNS, CDR2 SASEGT. The CDR3 is 14 residues long. As concerns this clone: Its antigen is not known.

Time point of the sample: blood 4 weeks post-SBRT, at nephrectomy. The treatment was: 15 Gy SBRT to primary tumor, nephrectomy 4 weeks later. Nephrectomy followed 15 Gy stereotactic body radiation by 4 weeks. Radiation-treated patients gave blood at baseline, week 2 and week 4. This sequence joins TRBV6-1 and TRBJ1-2, with D perhaps TRBD1 (6 bases). This specimen consisted of blood, obtained from a patient whose treatment included radiotherapy and nephrectomy. This receptor was taken from a woman in her seventies with renal cell carcinoma. The CDR3 nucleotides are TGTGCCAGCAGTGATTCCGGGGGCTTGGGCGGCTACACCTTC. It specifies CASSDSGGLGGYTF.